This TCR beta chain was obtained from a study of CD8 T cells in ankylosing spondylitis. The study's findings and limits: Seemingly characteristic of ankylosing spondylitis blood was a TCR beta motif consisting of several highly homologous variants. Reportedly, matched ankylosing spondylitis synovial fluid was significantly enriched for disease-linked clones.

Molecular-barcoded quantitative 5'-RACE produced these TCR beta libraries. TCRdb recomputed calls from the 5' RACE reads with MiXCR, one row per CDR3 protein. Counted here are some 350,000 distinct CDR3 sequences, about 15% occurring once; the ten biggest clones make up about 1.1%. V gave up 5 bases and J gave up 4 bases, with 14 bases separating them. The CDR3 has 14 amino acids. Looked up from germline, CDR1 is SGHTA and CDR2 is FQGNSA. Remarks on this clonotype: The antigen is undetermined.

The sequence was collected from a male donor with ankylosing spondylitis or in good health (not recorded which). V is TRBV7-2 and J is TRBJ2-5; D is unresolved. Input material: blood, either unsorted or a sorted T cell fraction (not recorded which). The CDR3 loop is CASSLGSFPETQYF. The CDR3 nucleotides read TGTGCCAGCAGCCTAGGGTCCTTTCCAGAGACCCAGTACTTC.